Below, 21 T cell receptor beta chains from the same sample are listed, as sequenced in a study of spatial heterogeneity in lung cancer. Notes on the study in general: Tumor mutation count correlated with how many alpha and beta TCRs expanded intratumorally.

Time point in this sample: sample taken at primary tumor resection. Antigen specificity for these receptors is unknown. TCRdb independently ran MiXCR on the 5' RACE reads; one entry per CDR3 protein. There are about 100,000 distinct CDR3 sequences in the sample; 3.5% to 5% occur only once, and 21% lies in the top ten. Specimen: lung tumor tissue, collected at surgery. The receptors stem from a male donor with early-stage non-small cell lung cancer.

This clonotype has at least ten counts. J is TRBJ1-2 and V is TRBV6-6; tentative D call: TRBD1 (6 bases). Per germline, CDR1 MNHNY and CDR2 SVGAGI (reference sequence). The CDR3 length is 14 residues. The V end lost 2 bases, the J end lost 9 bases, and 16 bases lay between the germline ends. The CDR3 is CASSYLSGDRSYTF. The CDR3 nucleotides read TGTGCCAGCAGTTACCTGTCAGGGGATAGAAGCTACACCTTC.

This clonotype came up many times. The CDR3 protein is CASSPWGTSAAHEQYF. DNA for the CDR3: TGCGCCAGCAGCCCCTGGGGAACTAGCGCCGCTCACGAGCAGTACTTC. The chain carries TRBV5-1 and TRBJ2-7; 7 nucleotides align to TRBD2. Germline-derived CDR1 and CDR2 are SGHRS and YFSETQ. The CDR3 is made up of 16 amino acids. V lost 4 bases and J lost 5; bases outside the gene matches: 15.

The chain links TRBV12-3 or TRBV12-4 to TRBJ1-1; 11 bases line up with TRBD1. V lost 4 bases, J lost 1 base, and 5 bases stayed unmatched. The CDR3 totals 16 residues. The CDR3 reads CASSYGQGAWNTEAFF. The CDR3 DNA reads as TGTGCCAGCAGTTATGGACAGGGGGCTTGGAACACTGAAGCTTTCTTT.

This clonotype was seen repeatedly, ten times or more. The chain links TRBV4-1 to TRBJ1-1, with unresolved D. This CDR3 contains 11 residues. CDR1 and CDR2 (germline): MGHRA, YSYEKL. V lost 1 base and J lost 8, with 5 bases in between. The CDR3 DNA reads TGCGCCAGCAGCCAAGGCCTCGAAGCTTTCTTT. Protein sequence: CASSQGLEAFF.

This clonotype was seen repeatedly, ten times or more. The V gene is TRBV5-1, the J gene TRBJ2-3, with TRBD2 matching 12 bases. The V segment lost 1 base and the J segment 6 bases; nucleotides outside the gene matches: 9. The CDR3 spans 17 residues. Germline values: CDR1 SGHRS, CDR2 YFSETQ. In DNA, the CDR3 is TGCGCCAGCAGCTTGATTTTTCTAGCGGGAGGGAGTGATACGCAGTATTTT. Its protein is CASSLIFLAGGSDTQYF.

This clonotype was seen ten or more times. CDR3 amino acids: CSADPPGQRNQPQHF. Here the CDR3 DNA reads TGCAGTGCGGATCCTCCGGGACAGCGAAATCAGCCCCAGCATTTT. J is TRBJ1-5 and V is TRBV20-1; 7 bases line up with TRBD1. The CDR3 covers 15 residues. V lost 6 bases and J lost 4; bases outside the gene matches: 12. Per germline, CDR1 DFQATT and CDR2 SNEGSKA (reference sequence).

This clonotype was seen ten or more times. CDR3 region: CSVRTGGETQYF. CDR3 coding DNA: TGCAGCGTAAGGACAGGCGGAGAGACCCAGTACTTC. This chain connects TRBV29-1 to TRBJ2-5, with 7 bases identical to TRBD1. CDR1 and CDR2 from the germline V gene are SQVTM and ANQGSEA. CDR3 size: 12 residues. V gave up 6 bases and J gave up 4 bases; unmatched junction bases: 5.

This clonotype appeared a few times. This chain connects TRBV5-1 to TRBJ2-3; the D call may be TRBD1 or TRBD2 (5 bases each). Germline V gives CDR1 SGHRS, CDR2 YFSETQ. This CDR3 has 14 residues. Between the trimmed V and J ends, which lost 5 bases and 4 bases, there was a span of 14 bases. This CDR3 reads CASSPPGQADTQYF. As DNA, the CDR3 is TGCGCCAGCAGTCCCCCGGGGCAGGCAGATACGCAGTATTTT.

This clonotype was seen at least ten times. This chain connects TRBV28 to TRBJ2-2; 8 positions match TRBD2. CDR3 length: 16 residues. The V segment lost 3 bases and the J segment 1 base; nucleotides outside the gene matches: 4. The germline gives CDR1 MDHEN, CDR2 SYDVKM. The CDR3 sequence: CASSFLGLGNTGELFF. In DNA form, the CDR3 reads TGTGCCAGCAGTTTTTTGGGACTAGGGAACACCGGGGAGCTGTTTTTT.

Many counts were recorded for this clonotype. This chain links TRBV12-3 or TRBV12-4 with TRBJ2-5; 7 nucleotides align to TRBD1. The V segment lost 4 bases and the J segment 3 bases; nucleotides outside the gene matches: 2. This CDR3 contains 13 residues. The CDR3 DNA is TGTGCCAGCAGTTGGGGGACAGAAGAGACCCAGTACTTC. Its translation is CASSWGTEETQYF.

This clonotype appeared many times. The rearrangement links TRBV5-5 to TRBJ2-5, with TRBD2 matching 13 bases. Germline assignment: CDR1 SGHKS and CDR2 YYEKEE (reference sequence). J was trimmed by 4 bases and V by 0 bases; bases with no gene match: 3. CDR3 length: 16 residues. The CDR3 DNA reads TGTGCCAGCAGCTTGGCACTAGCGGGAGGGGGAGAGACCCAGTACTTC. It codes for CASSLALAGGGETQYF.

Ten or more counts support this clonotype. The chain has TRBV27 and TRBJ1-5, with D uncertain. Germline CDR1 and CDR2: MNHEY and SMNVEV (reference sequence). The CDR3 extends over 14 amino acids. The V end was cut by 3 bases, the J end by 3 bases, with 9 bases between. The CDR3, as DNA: TGTGCCAGCAGTTTTGCCAGAGTCAATCAGCCCCAGCATTTT. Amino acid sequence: CASSFARVNQPQHF.

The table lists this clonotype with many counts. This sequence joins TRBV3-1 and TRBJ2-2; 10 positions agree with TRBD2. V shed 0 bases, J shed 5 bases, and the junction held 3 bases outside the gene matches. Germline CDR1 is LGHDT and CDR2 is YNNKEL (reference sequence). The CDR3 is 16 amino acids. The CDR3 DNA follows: TGTGCCAGCAGCCAAGAGTCTAGCGGGGGTACCGGGGAGCTGTTTTTT. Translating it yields CASSQESSGGTGELFF.

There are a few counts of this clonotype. This CDR3 is CASSFGQEDTQYF. CDR3 coding DNA: TGTGCCAGCAGCTTCGGACAGGAGGATACGCAGTATTTT. This sequence joins TRBV7-2 and TRBJ2-3, with TRBD1 matching 7 bases. Trimming took 3 bases from V and 6 from J; bases not matched to a gene: 3. The germline V gene has CDR1 SGHTA and CDR2 FQGNSA. CDR3 length: 13 residues.

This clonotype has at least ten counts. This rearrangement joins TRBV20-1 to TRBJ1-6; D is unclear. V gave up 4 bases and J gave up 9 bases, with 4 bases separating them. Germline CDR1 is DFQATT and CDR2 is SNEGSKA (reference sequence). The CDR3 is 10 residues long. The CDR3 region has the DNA TGCAGTGCTACAAGTTCACCCCTCCACTTT. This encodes CSATSSPLHF.

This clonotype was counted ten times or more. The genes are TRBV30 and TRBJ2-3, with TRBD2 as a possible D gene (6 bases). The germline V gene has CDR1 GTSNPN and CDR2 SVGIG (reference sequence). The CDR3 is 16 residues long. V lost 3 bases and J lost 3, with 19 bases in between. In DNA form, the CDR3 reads TGTGCCTGGAGCGACGGGTACGGGGGAGGTACAGATACGCAGTATTTT. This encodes CAWSDGYGGGTDTQYF.

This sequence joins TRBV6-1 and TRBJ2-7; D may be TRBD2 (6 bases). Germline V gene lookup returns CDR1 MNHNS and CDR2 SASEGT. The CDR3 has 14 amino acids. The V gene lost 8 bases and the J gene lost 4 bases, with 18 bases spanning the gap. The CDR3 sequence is CASQLGGGPYEQYF. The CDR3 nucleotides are TGTGCCAGCCAGCTTGGGGGAGGACCATACGAGCAGTACTTC.

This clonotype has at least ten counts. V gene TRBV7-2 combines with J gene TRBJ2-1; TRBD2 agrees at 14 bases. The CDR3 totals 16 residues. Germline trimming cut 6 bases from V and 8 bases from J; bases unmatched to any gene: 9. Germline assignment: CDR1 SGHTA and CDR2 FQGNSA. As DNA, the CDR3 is TGTGCCAGCAGAACCTCCGGGACTAGCGGGGGATATGAGCAGTTCTTC. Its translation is CASRTSGTSGGYEQFF.

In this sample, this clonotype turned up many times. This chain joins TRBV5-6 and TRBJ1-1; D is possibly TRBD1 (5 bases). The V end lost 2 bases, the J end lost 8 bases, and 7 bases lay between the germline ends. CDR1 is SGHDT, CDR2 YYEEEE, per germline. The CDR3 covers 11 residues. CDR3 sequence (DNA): TGTGCCAGCAGCTTCACAGGCGAAGCTTTCTTT. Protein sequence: CASSFTGEAFF.

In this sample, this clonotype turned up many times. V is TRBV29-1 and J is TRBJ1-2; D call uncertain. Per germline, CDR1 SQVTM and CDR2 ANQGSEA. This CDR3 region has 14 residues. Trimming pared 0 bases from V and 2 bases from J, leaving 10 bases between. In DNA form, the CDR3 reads TGCAGCGTTGAAGATTATTCACAGAACTATGGCTACACCTTC. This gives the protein CSVEDYSQNYGYTF.

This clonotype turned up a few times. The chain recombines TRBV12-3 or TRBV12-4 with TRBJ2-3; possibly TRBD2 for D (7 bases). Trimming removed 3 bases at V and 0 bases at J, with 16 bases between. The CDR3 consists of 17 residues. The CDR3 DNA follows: TGTGCCAGCAGTTTGTGTGGGGGGGGCTATAGCACAGATACGCAGTATTTT. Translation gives CASSLCGGGYSTDTQYF.